The 13 T cell receptor beta chains in this list originate from one sample, sequenced in a study of CD4 T cells in relation to SARS-CoV-2 and coronaviruses. Measured with immunoSEQ multiplex PCR; TCRdb has only the in-frame clones, and not every one. The top ten hold around 1.2% of the sample, which has over 40,000 clones, 75% to 90% seen once. Their specific antigens are unknown. Sequencing was performed on naive CD4+ T cells from PBMCs, cultured in vitro. As to subset: naive CD4+ T cells isolated by negative enrichment. These receptors originate from an adult with COVID-19.

The chain carries TRBV4-2 and TRBJ2-3, with D perhaps TRBD2 (5 bases). This CDR3 spans 15 amino acids. Looked up from germline, CDR1 is LGHNA and CDR2 is YNFKEQ. V lost 5 bases and J lost 0, with 12 bases in between. Here the CDR3 DNA reads TGTGCCAGCAGCGCAGCGGCCTATAGCACAGATACGCAGTATTTT. Translating gives CASSAAAYSTDTQYF.

The chain has TRBV15 and TRBJ2-1; D possibly corresponds to TRBD1 (5 bases). Trimming took off 0 bases at V and 5 bases at J, with 14 bases between the two ends. The CDR3 spans 16 residues. Per the germline V gene, CDR1 is LNHNV and CDR2 is YYDKDF (reference sequence). CDR3 in amino acids: CATSRDRTGAHNEQFF. CDR3 DNA sequence: TGTGCCACCAGCAGAGATAGAACAGGAGCCCACAATGAGCAGTTCTTC.

The gene calls are TRBV5-1 and TRBJ2-5, with D uncertain. The CDR3 has 15 amino acids. Germline lookup yields CDR1 SGHRS and CDR2 YFSETQ. Deletions cut 4 bases from V and 0 bases from J, with 13 bases between. The CDR3 nucleotides read TGCGCCAGCAGCCCCTACCGGAGCAACCAAGAGACCCAGTACTTC. It yields the protein CASSPYRSNQETQYF.

V is TRBV4-2 and J is TRBJ2-1; D may be TRBD2 (6 bases). The germline V gene has CDR1 LGHNA and CDR2 YNFKEQ. The length of the CDR3 is 15 residues. Trimming took 3 bases from V and 4 from J, leaving 13 bases between them. The CDR3 bases are TGTGCCAGCAGCCAGGGCTGGGGGGAGTACAATGAGCAGTTCTTC. This translates into CASSQGWGEYNEQFF.

The V and J genes are TRBV6-1 and TRBJ2-2, with 7 bases that match TRBD1. The CDR3 runs to 19 residues. The germline gives CDR1 MNHNS, CDR2 SASEGT. With V trimmed by 0 bases and J by 3 bases, 13 bases remained unmatched. This CDR3 reads CASSEAISTGYGDTGELFF. CDR3 nucleotides: TGTGCCAGCAGTGAAGCGATCTCGACAGGGTATGGAGACACCGGGGAGCTGTTTTTT.

This chain uses TRBV4-1 with TRBJ2-3, with D tentatively TRBD2 (5 bases). Germline V gives CDR1 MGHRA, CDR2 YSYEKL. V shed 1 base and J shed 9 bases, with 23 bases lying between them. The CDR3 runs 17 residues. CDR3 loop: CASSQALPGIEQITQYF. Written as DNA, the CDR3 is TGCGCCAGCAGCCAAGCCCTCCCCGGGATAGAGCAGATAACGCAGTATTTT.

The chain employs TRBV4-2 and TRBJ2-7; tentatively, D is TRBD1 or TRBD2 (5 bases each). V was pared by 0 bases and J by 6 bases, with 15 bases between. This CDR3 has 15 residues. The germline V gene encodes CDR1 LGHNA and CDR2 YNFKEQ. CDR3 nucleotides: TGTGCCAGCAGCCAAGAAAGGCTAGCTAGGGGCGAGCAGTACTTC. This sequence encodes CASSQERLARGEQYF.

This sequence joins TRBV7-2 and TRBJ2-7, with TRBD2 identical over 10 bases. The J segment lost 2 bases and the V segment lost 3 bases, leaving 13 bases of the junction unmatched. This CDR3 is built from 18 residues. Germline CDR1 is SGHTA and CDR2 is FQGNSA. CDR3 sequence reads: CASSLAFRSGRATYEQYF. For the CDR3, the DNA is TGTGCCAGCAGCTTGGCCTTTAGGAGCGGGAGGGCAACCTACGAGCAGTACTTC.

J is TRBJ2-3 and V is TRBV5-1; D unclear. Germline-derived CDR1 and CDR2 are SGHRS and YFSETQ. V lost 0 bases and J lost 0, with 5 bases in between. This CDR3 spans 14 amino acids. The CDR3 nucleotides are TGCGCCAGCAGCTTGGTGGCCAGCACAGATACGCAGTATTTT. Its translation: CASSLVASTDTQYF.

There are a few counts of this clone. The chain employs TRBV7-3 and TRBJ1-1; 8 bases match TRBD1. Germline CDR1 and CDR2: SGHTA and FQGTGA. This CDR3 has 14 residues. V lost 5 bases to trimming and J lost 4 bases; unmatched junction nucleotides: 6. The CDR3 region has the DNA TGTGCCAGCAGCGAACAGGGGGTGGGCACTGAAGCTTTCTTT. It encodes CASSEQGVGTEAFF.

The chain links TRBV6-2 or TRBV6-3 to TRBJ2-6; 10 bases align to TRBD1. This CDR3 comprises 19 residues. Trimming cost V 5 bases and J 0 bases; bases outside gene matches: 10. Germline loops: CDR1 MNHEY, CDR2 SVGEGT. In DNA form, the CDR3 reads TGTGCCAGCAGTGCCCCTCTGGACAGGGGGGTCTCTGGGGCCAACGTCCTGACTTTC. Translation: CASSAPLDRGVSGANVLTF.

This clone was counted once. The J gene is TRBJ2-3, the V gene TRBV19; the match to TRBD2 covers 11 bases. CDR3 length equals 17 residues. Germline assignment: CDR1 LNHDA and CDR2 SQIVND (reference sequence). J lost 4 bases, V lost 5 bases, and 11 bases had no gene match. The CDR3 coding sequence is TGTGCCAGTAGTCCCGCCACTAGCGGGAGAGGCCCAGATACGCAGTATTTT. This translates into CASSPATSGRGPDTQYF.

The CDR3 is CASSQTLNSGNTIYF. For the CDR3, the DNA is TGCGCCAGCAGCCAAACTCTAAACTCTGGAAACACCATATATTTT. The genes are TRBV5-1 and TRBJ1-3; D unclear. Germline CDR1 and CDR2: SGHRS and YFSETQ. Trimming took 4 bases from V and 0 from J, leaving 11 bases between them. The CDR3 is 15 residues long.